This T cell receptor beta chain originates from a study of cytomegalovirus exposure and HLA in healthy donors. The study, taken as a whole, reports: V- and J-gene trimming in TCR beta was tied to a missense DCLRE1C variant by an analysis performed later.

PCR involved 60 Vbeta and 13 Jbeta primers. The table came from immunoSEQ multiplex PCR; TCRdb's copy has only in-frame clones and leaves some out. The table shows over 200,000 clones, with 78% occurring only once. As concerns this clone: Its specificity is not known.

Trimming pared 3 bases from V and 5 bases from J, leaving 12 bases between. The V gene's germline CDR1 is SGHTA and CDR2 FQGNSA. The CDR3 covers 14 residues. Every donor was a healthy person donating bone marrow. The chain combines TRBV7-2 with TRBJ2-3, with D possibly matching TRBD2 (6 bases). The sequencing sample was made of PBMCs. This clonotype originated in a male donor in good health and CMV-seronegative. The chain's CDR3 is CASSFPGRLDTQYF. As DNA, the CDR3 is TGTGCCAGCAGCTTCCCAGGGAGGTTAGATACGCAGTATTTT.